Listed here are 15 T cell receptor beta chains from one sample, sequenced in a study of blood T cell repertoires in COVID-19. TCRdb's copy holds only in-frame clones and misses some; the assay was immunoSEQ multiplex PCR. The repertoire holds about 210,000 clones, with around 82% as singletons. The sequenced material came from peripheral blood. These receptors were collected from a woman aged 40 to 50 with acute or convalescent COVID-19.

The chain joins TRBV6-5 to TRBJ1-2; D is unresolved. Trimming shortened V by 8 bases and J by 4 bases, and 11 bases separated the two germline ends. CDR3 size: 12 residues. Germline V gene data show CDR1 as MNHEY and CDR2 as SVGAGI. The CDR3 DNA is TGTGCCAGCCATCGGGGTGTCTATGGCTACACCTTC. It specifies CASHRGVYGYTF.

This clone occurred a few times. V usage is TRBV3-1 (or the pseudogene TRBV3-2) and J usage is TRBJ2-2; D not resolved. In germline, CDR1 is LGHDT, CDR2 YNNKEL (reference sequence). The CDR3 covers 15 residues. The V gene lost 2 bases and the J gene lost 0 bases, with 7 bases spanning the gap. This CDR3 is CASSQPQPNTGELFF. Written as DNA, the CDR3 is TGTGCCAGCAGCCAACCACAGCCGAACACCGGGGAGCTGTTTTTT.

The V and J genes are TRBV10-2 and TRBJ1-1, with a weak D call TRBD1 (5 bases). Trimming took off 0 bases at V and 11 bases at J, with 10 bases between the two ends. CDR3 length equals 12 residues. Per germline, CDR1 WSHSY and CDR2 SAAADI. The CDR3 coding sequence is TGCGCCAGCAGTGAGTCCTGGGGCCCCGCTTTCTTT. Its translation is CASSESWGPAFF.

V and J are TRBV3-1 (or the pseudogene TRBV3-2) and TRBJ2-2, with 9 bases lining up with TRBD2. Germline CDR1 and CDR2: LGHDT and YNNKEL (reference sequence). V shed 5 bases, J shed 3 bases, and the junction held 4 bases outside the gene matches. This CDR3 spans 15 amino acids. The CDR3 DNA is TGTGCCAGCAGCGCTAGCGGGGAACACACCGGGGAGCTGTTTTTT. It codes for CASSASGEHTGELFF.

The chain recombines TRBV10-3 with TRBJ2-7; 7 nucleotides match TRBD2. The CDR3 has 16 amino acids. V lost 0 bases to trimming and J lost 2 bases; unmatched junction nucleotides: 7. Germline V gene data show CDR1 as ENHRY and CDR2 as SYGVKD. For the CDR3, the DNA is TGTGCCATCAGTGAGTCGGGCGGGAGCGGTCCCTACGAGCAGTACTTC. Its protein product is CAISESGGSGPYEQYF.

Here the CDR3 DNA reads TGTGCCAGTAGTACGAGGGGGGGCTACAATGAGCAGTTCTTC. It is translated as CASSTRGGYNEQFF. This chain uses TRBV19 with TRBJ2-1; tentative D call: TRBD2 (7 bases). The germline V gene encodes CDR1 LNHDA and CDR2 SQIVND (reference sequence). CDR3 length equals 14 residues. V lost 4 bases and J lost 3, with 10 bases in between. The full variable domain, with the rest looked up from reference TRBV19 and TRBJ2-1, is DGGITQSPKYLFRKEGQNVTLSCEQNLNHDAMYWYRQDPGQGLRLIYYSQIVNDFQKGDIAEGYSVSREKKESFPLTVTSAQKNPTAFYLCASSTRGGYNEQFFGPGTRLTVL.

The genes are TRBV5-1 and TRBJ1-4; 7 bases are shared with TRBD1. The V segment lost 4 bases and the J segment 0 bases; nucleotides outside the gene matches: 12. Germline V gene data show CDR1 as SGHRS and CDR2 as YFSETQ. CDR3 length: 18 residues. CDR3 nucleotide sequence: TGCGCCAGCAGCCCTCGGACAGGAAACTTTGCAACTAATGAAAAACTGTTTTTT. Its protein is CASSPRTGNFATNEKLFF.

CDR3 DNA sequence: TGTGCCAGCAGCTTATACCAGGGGCGCCAAGAGACCCAGTACTTC. Residues: CASSLYQGRQETQYF. The chain has TRBV11-2 and TRBJ2-5, with a tentative D call TRBD1 (6 bases). The germline CDR1 and CDR2 sequences are SGHAT and FQNNGV. V lost 2 bases, J lost 1 base, and 11 bases lay in between. The CDR3 sequence is 15 residues long.

This clone has more than one count but fewer than ten. The chain links TRBV12-5 to TRBJ2-7; D not certain. The CDR3 covers 13 residues. Germline CDR1 reads LGHNT; CDR2 reads FRNRAP. Deletions cut 6 bases from V and 2 bases from J, with 11 bases between. CDR3 bases: TGTGCTAGTGGCCCCCGTCGGGCCTACGAGCAGTACTTC. Translation gives CASGPRRAYEQYF.

This clone has only a few counts. V is TRBV12-3 or TRBV12-4 and J is TRBJ2-1; no clear D gene. CDR3 size: 12 residues. V lost 5 bases and J 7 bases, leaving 9 bases between the germline ends. CDR3 loop: CASSPQVNEQFF. In DNA form, the CDR3 reads TGTGCCAGCAGTCCTCAGGTGAATGAGCAGTTCTTC.

The V and J genes are TRBV6-5 and TRBJ2-1, with 8 bases identical to TRBD2. Germline-derived CDR1 and CDR2 are MNHEY and SVGAGI. J lost 5 bases, V lost 6 bases, and 9 bases had no gene match. The CDR3 is made up of 15 amino acids. Here the CDR3 DNA reads TGTGCCAGCAGAAAACCTCCGGGAGGGGACAATGAGCAGTTCTTC. Translating it yields CASRKPPGGDNEQFF.

This clone was seen many times. J is TRBJ2-7 and V is TRBV4-2; TRBD2 agrees at 14 bases. There are 17 residues in the CDR3. Losses at the gene ends were 3 bases for V and 4 bases for J; bases not matched to a gene: 8. CDR1 and CDR2 from the germline V gene are LGHNA and YNFKEQ. The CDR3 sequence: CASSQMGLAGESYEQYF. In DNA, the CDR3 is TGTGCCAGCAGCCAGATGGGACTAGCGGGGGAGTCATACGAGCAGTACTTC.

There are a few counts of this clone. The V and J genes are TRBV6-2 or TRBV6-3 and TRBJ1-5; 11 nucleotides line up with TRBD1. Per germline, CDR1 MNHEY and CDR2 SVGEGT. The CDR3 totals 15 residues. Trimming removed 6 bases from V and 7 bases from J; junction bases left unmatched: 8. The CDR3 sequence: CASSTGTGGYQPQHF. CDR3 nucleotide sequence: TGTGCCAGCAGCACCGGGACAGGGGGTTACCAGCCCCAGCATTTT.

The chain joins TRBV7-9 to TRBJ1-6; 8 bases fit TRBD1. The V gene's germline CDR1 is SEHNR and CDR2 FQNEAQ (reference sequence). CDR3 length: 15 amino acids. V dropped 4 bases and J dropped 5; count of bases not matched to a gene: 4. CDR3 nucleotide sequence: TGTGCCAGCAGCTCCCCACAGGGGGATAATTCACCCCTCCACTTT. As protein: CASSSPQGDNSPLHF.

The genes are TRBV12-5 and TRBJ2-1; 7 positions match TRBD2. Germline trimming cut 4 bases from V and 5 bases from J; bases unmatched to any gene: 2. Germline assignment: CDR1 LGHNT and CDR2 FRNRAP. The CDR3 consists of 13 residues. The CDR3 bases are TGTGCTAGTGGTTCGGGAGGAAACAATGAGCAGTTCTTC. This gives the protein CASGSGGNNEQFF. Combining the CDR3 with reference TRBV12-5 and TRBJ2-1 gives the whole variable domain DARVTQTPRHKVTEMGQEVTMRCQPILGHNTVFWYRQTMMQGLELLAYFRNRAPLDDSGMPKDRFSAEMPDATLATLKIQPSEPRDSAVYFCASGSGGNNEQFFGPGTRLTVL.